This passage covers 18 T cell receptor beta chains from one sample sequenced in a study of blood T cell repertoires in COVID-19. Sequencing used immunoSEQ multiplex PCR; TCRdb keeps in-frame clones, though not all of them. The repertoire consists of 180,000 or so clones, with about 90% occurring once and the leading ten covering 0.95% to 1.5%. Input material: PBMCs or T cells enriched from blood (not recorded which). All receptors derive from a human donor with acute COVID-19. The donor label of this sample is uncertain.

This clone appeared a few times. The CDR3 reads CASSLGQGEDGYTF. The CDR3 DNA reads TGCGCCAGCAGCTTGGGACAGGGGGAGGATGGCTACACCTTC. The chain combines TRBV5-1 with TRBJ1-2; 9 bases fit TRBD1. V trimming: 0 bases; J trimming: 6 bases; junction bases outside the gene matches: 3. The germline gives CDR1 SGHRS, CDR2 YFSETQ. The CDR3 sequence is 14 residues long. The full variable domain, completed using reference TRBV5-1 and TRBJ1-2, is KAGVTQTPRYLIKTRGQQVTLSCSPISGHRSVSWYQQTPGQGLQFLFEYFSETQRNKGNFPGRFSGRQFSNSRSEMNVSTLELGDSALYLCASSLGQGEDGYTFGSGTRLTVV.

This chain connects TRBV7-9 to TRBJ2-7; TRBD1 might be the D (5 bases). There are 14 residues in the CDR3. Germline CDR1 and CDR2: SEHNR and FQNEAQ (reference sequence). V dropped 5 bases and J dropped 3 bases, with 14 bases sitting between them. The CDR3 here is CASSPPQGIYEQYF. The DNA of the CDR3 is TGTGCCAGCAGCCCACCCCAGGGAATCTACGAGCAGTACTTC.

The chain employs TRBV7-2 and TRBJ1-2; 7 nucleotides agree with TRBD1. V dropped 2 bases and J dropped 7; count of bases not matched to a gene: 4. CDR1 is SGHTA, CDR2 FQGNSA, per germline. This CDR3 has 13 amino acids. CDR3 residues: CASSLLDRVGYTF. The CDR3 DNA is TGTGCCAGCAGCTTACTCGACAGGGTTGGCTACACCTTC.

This rearrangement joins TRBV29-1 to TRBJ1-6; D is uncertain. This CDR3 contains 14 residues. Trimming removed 7 bases from V and 6 bases from J, with 16 bases in between. Per the germline V gene, CDR1 is SQVTM and CDR2 is ANQGSEA. The CDR3 loop is CSASEGGGNSPLHF. CDR3 sequence (DNA): TGCAGCGCGAGTGAAGGCGGCGGTAATTCACCCCTCCACTTT. The variable domain in full, completed from reference TRBV29-1 and TRBJ1-6, reads SAVISQKPSRDICQRGTSLTIQCQVDSQVTMMFWYRQQPGQSLTLIATANQGSEATYESGFVIDKFPISRPNLTFSTLTVSNMSPEDSSIYLCSASEGGGNSPLHFGNGTRLTVT.

The genes are TRBV7-2 and TRBJ1-1, with D perhaps TRBD1 (5 bases). This CDR3 contains 15 residues. The germline V and J ends were trimmed by 5 bases and 4 bases, with 17 bases remaining between them. Germline assignment: CDR1 SGHTA and CDR2 FQGNSA. This chain's CDR3 is CASSVSGNKGTEAFF. As DNA, the CDR3 is TGTGCCAGCAGCGTATCAGGGAACAAGGGCACTGAAGCTTTCTTT.

The chain has TRBV21-1 and TRBJ2-1; the table's TRBD2 call for D was not verified on the DNA. TRBV21-1 is an annotated pseudogene. CDR3 length equals 15 residues. CDR3 protein: CASSPGTSGYNEQFF. CDR3 nucleotides: TGTGCCAGCAGCCCTGGGACTAGCGGCTACAATGAGCAGTTCTTC.

The CDR3 DNA sequence: TGTGCCAGCTCCATGGGCCGGGACAGGGGGTACTGGGAAAAACTGTTTTTT. Translating gives CASSMGRDRGYWEKLFF. The chain couples TRBV5-5 to TRBJ1-4; 11 bases map to TRBD1. The length of the CDR3 is 17 residues. V gave up 7 bases and J gave up 8 bases; unmatched junction bases: 16. The germline CDR1 and CDR2 sequences are SGHKS and YYEKEE (reference sequence).

This clone was observed at least ten times. The same CDR3 arises from other DNA sequences in this sample as well. The chain employs TRBV30 and TRBJ1-2, with 7 bases that match TRBD1. Trimming removed 3 bases from V and 2 bases from J; junction bases left unmatched: 3. This CDR3 region has 13 residues. In germline, CDR1 is GTSNPN, CDR2 SVGIG (reference sequence). CDR3 DNA: TGTGCCTGGAGGACAGGGCGAAACTATGGCTACACCTTC. It encodes CAWRTGRNYGYTF.

This chain links TRBV19 with TRBJ2-7, with 12 nucleotides matching TRBD1. Germline-derived CDR1 and CDR2 are LNHDA and SQIVND (reference sequence). The CDR3 contains 14 residues. Germline trimming cut 5 bases from V and 7 bases from J; bases unmatched to any gene: 6. CDR3 nucleotide sequence: TGTGCCAGTAGTCCGGGACAGGGGGCAGAAGAGCAGTACTTC. Protein: CASSPGQGAEEQYF.

The chain couples TRBV5-4 to TRBJ1-1, with no clear D. CDR3 length: 13 amino acids. The V gene's germline CDR1 is SGHNT and CDR2 YYREEE (reference sequence). The V end lost 0 bases, the J end lost 0 bases, and 3 bases lay between the germline ends. Here the CDR3 DNA reads TGTGCCAGCAGCTTGGGCGTGAACACTGAAGCTTTCTTT. This gives the protein CASSLGVNTEAFF.

The genes are TRBV7-8 and TRBJ2-4, with a weak D call TRBD2 (6 bases). Germline CDR1 reads SGHVS; CDR2 reads FQNEAQ. Deletions cut 4 bases from V and 0 bases from J, with 22 bases between. The CDR3 runs 19 residues. CDR3 residues: CASSSLRGRLGVAKNIQYF. CDR3 bases: TGTGCCAGCAGCTCCCTTCGGGGGAGGCTTGGGGTAGCCAAAAACATTCAGTACTTC.

The chain uses TRBV6-5 and TRBJ2-2; D possibly corresponds to TRBD1 (5 bases). CDR3 size: 13 residues. V was shortened by 4 bases and J by 5 bases, with 8 bases between the two germline ends. Germline lookup yields CDR1 MNHEY and CDR2 SVGAGI. The DNA for the CDR3 is TGTGCCAGCAGTTCCTACAGGACCGGGGAGCTGTTTTTT. Protein: CASSSYRTGELFF.

V gene TRBV21-1 combines with J gene TRBJ2-3; the listed D gene, TRBD2, was not tested against the DNA. TRBV21-1 counts as a pseudogene. The CDR3 has 20 residues. The CDR3 spells CASSPHPGVAGRYCTDTQYF. The CDR3 nucleotides are TGTGCCAGCAGCCCCCACCCCGGGGTAGCGGGGAGGTATTGCACAGATACGCAGTATTTT.

The chain employs TRBV10-3 and TRBJ2-2; possibly TRBD2 for D (5 bases). This CDR3 is 15 amino acids long. Between the trimmed V and J ends, which lost 10 bases and 4 bases, there was a span of 19 bases. Germline V gene sequence: CDR1 ENHRY, CDR2 SYGVKD. The CDR3 loop reads CARGDGPPGTGELFF. CDR3 nucleotide sequence: TGTGCCAGGGGAGACGGGCCGCCGGGCACCGGGGAGCTGTTTTTT.

The rearrangement uses TRBV12-5 and TRBJ1-1; the D gene is possibly TRBD1 (5 bases). This CDR3 comprises 15 residues. Between the trimmed V and J ends, which lost 2 bases and 3 bases, there was a span of 13 bases. CDR1 and CDR2 from the germline V gene are LGHNT and FRNRAP. The CDR3 sequence: CASGLPLGGDTEAFF. CDR3 coding DNA: TGTGCTAGTGGTTTGCCCCTCGGGGGGGACACTGAAGCTTTCTTT.

The chain uses TRBV15 and TRBJ2-5, with TRBD1 identical over 9 bases. CDR3 length: 17 residues. Looked up from germline, CDR1 is LNHNV and CDR2 is YYDKDF (reference sequence). V was pared by 1 base and J by 2 bases, with 8 bases of the junction left unmatched. CDR3 nucleotides: TGTGCCACCAGCAGAGTTATTAAAGGACAGGGGCAAGAGACCCAGTACTTC. Protein product: CATSRVIKGQGQETQYF.

The chain couples TRBV19 to TRBJ1-1; no reliable D call. Trimming left V 9 bases short and J 4 bases short, with 21 bases between. Germline loops: CDR1 LNHDA, CDR2 SQIVND (reference sequence). CDR3 length equals 15 residues. The CDR3 bases are TGTGCCAGGGGGTTCAGCGGAAGAGTTTCCACTGAAGCTTTCTTT. It codes for CARGFSGRVSTEAFF.

The V and J genes are TRBV24-1 and TRBJ2-3; no reliable D call. The germline CDR1 and CDR2 sequences are KGHDR and SFDVKD. V was cut by 9 bases and J by 5 bases, with 11 bases left in between. The CDR3 length is 12 residues. The CDR3 DNA is TGTGCCACCGGAGAAAAGGAAGATACGCAGTATTTT. This gives the protein CATGEKEDTQYF.